This TCR beta chain emerged from a study of T-cell memory formation after mild COVID-19. In the study overall: TCR clusters largely stayed donor specific.

Each CDR3 protein is one row after TCRdb ran MiXCR on the 5' RACE reads. The data show about 200,000 distinct CDR3 sequences, with 16% seen just once and just over 2% held by the top ten. Germline-derived CDR1 and CDR2 are MNHNS and SASEGT. The CDR3 runs 14 residues. Trimming removed 8 bases from V and 2 bases from J; junction bases left unmatched: 6. A few counts support this clonotype. Its antigen is currently unknown. General study findings and limits: The pre-infection memory compartment contained some responding clones, suggesting cross-reactive memory joined. Researchers report contracting CD4+ clones mostly in CM and EM, with CD8+ clones in EMRA.

The V call is TRBV6-1, the J call TRBJ2-3, with 8 bases aligning to TRBD2. The receptor was isolated from an adult woman who had mild COVID-19 (a few samples of this study predate the infection). Cell type and time point are not known. Specimen: PBMCs or a T cell subset sorted from them (not recorded which). Written as DNA, the CDR3 is TGTGCCAGCTCCGGGACTAGTAACACAGATACGCAGTATTTT. Translated, it gives CASSGTSNTDTQYF.